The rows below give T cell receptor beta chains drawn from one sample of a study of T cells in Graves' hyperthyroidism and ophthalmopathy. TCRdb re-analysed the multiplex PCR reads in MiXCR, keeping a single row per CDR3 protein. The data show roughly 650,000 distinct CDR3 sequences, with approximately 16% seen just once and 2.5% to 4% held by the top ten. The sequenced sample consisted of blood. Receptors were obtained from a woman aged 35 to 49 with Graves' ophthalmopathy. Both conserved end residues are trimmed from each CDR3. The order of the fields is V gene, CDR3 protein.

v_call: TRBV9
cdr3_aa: ASSPSGTGGAGPYGYT

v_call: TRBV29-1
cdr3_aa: SVLGDGHQETQY

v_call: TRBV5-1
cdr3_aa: ASSLAGTGLDTQY

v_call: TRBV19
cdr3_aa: ASSTTSTGHGYT

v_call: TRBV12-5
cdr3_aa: ASGLARQGATYNPPLH

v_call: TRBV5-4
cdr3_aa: ASSLRARNYGYT

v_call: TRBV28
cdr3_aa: ASSLYISPGSTDTQY

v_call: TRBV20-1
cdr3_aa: SAKDSLGLAGGPSETQY

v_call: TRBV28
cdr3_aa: ASSLEGLGVDTQY

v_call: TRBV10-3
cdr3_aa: AMCRGAGDNEQF

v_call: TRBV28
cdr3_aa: ASNPQSPMNTEAF

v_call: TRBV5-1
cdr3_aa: ASSWNTGQTVGYT

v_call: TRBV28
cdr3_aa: ASGTPGYEQY

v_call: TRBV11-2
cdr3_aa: ASSLLGSGPGNTIY

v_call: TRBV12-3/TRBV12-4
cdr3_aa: ASARRSDQPQH

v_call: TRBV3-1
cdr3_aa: ASSQPGLGTDTQY

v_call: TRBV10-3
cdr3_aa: AISESGAGQPQH

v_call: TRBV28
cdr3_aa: ASSSGQASSYEQY

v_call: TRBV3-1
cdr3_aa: ASTLRTGSFSSYNEQF

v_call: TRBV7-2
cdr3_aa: ASSIYGDNEQF

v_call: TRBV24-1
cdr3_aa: ATSDSNRGYNSPLH

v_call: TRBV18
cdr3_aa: ASSLGQRETQY

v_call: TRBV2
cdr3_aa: ASKGSIAYEQY

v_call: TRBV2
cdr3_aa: ASSEGTSGYNEQF

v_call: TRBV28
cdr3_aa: ASSPPSRGRTEQF

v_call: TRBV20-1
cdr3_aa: STSPAYEQY

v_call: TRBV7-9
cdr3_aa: ASSLTGGANVLT

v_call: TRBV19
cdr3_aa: ASSGAAGGGPGVYNEQF

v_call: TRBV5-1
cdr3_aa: ASSPGLAGWGEQF

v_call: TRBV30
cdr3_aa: AWSQGLDQPQH

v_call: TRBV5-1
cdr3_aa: ASSGYSMNTEAF